Detailed here is one T cell receptor beta chain. Its target is not known. Compared with germline, one end of the junction differs, possibly owing to a read error. This specimen belongs to a study of CD8 T cells in Susac syndrome. The wider study: Patients with Susac syndrome were therapy-naive, on corticosteroids, or on intravenous immunoglobulin alone at the time that blood was drawn. The study, taken as a whole, reports: It was acknowledged in the study that its TCR sequencing and HLA analysis involved a relatively small number of individuals.

Germline values: CDR1 MNHEY, CDR2 SMNVEV (reference sequence). This CDR3 has 10 amino acids. TEMRA cells were FACS-enriched and CD8+ and CD4+ T cells negatively isolated. Random hexamers were used to reverse transcribe the RNA input (about 0.5 to 1 ug). TCRdb independently ran MiXCR on the immunoSEQ multiplex PCR reads; one entry per CDR3 protein. The sample consists of around 80,000 distinct CDR3 sequences, over 85% of them appearing once. This TCR came from a human donor with Susac syndrome. Sequencing was done on a sample of CD8+ T cells from PBMCs. The chain recombines TRBV27 with TRBJ2-7, with D unresolved. The DNA of the CDR3 is TGTGCCAGCATATCCTCCGAGCAGTACTTC. Its protein is CASISSEQYF.